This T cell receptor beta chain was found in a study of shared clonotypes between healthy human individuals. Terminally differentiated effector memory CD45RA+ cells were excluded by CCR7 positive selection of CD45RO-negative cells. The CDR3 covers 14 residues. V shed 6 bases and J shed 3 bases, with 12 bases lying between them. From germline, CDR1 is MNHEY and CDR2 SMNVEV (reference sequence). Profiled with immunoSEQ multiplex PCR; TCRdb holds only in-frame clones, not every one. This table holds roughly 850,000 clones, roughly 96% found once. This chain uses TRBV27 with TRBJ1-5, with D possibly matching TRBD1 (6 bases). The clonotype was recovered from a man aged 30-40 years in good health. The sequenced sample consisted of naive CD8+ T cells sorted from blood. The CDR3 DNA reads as TGTGCCAGCAGCCTGACAGGAGTCAATCAGCCCCAGCATTTT. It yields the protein CASSLTGVNQPQHF.